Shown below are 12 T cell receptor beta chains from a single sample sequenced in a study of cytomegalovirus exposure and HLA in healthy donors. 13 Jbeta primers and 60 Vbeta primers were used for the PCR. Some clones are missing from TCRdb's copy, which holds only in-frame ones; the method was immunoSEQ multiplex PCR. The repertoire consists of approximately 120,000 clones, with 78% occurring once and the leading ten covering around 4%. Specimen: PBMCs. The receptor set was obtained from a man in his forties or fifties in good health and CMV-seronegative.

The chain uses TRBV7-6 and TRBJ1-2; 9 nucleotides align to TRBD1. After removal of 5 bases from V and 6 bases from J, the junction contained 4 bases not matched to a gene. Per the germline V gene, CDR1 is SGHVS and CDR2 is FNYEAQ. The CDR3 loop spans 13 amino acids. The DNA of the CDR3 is TGTGCCAGCAGCATCACAGGGGGCAATGGCTACACCTTC. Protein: CASSITGGNGYTF.

CDR3 DNA sequence: TGCGCCAGCAGCTACTCCGGGACAGGCAACAATGAGCAGTTCTTC. It codes for CASSYSGTGNNEQFF. The chain recombines TRBV5-1 with TRBJ2-1, with 8 positions matching TRBD1. V shed 3 bases, J shed 5 bases, and the junction held 7 bases outside the gene matches. Germline values: CDR1 SGHRS, CDR2 YFSETQ. CDR3 length: 15 amino acids.

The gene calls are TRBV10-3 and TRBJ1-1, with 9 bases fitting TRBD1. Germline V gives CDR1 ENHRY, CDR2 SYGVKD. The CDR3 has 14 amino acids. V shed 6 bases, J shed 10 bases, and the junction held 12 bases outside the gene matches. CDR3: CAIRALQGAMGAFF. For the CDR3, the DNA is TGTGCCATCAGGGCCTTACAGGGGGCGATGGGAGCTTTCTTT.

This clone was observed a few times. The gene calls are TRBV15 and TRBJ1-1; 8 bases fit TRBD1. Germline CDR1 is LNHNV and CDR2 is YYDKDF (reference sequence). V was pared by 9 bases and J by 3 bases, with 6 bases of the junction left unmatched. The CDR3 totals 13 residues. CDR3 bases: TGTGCCACGAACAGGGGGACGGACACTGAAGCTTTCTTT. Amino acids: CATNRGTDTEAFF.

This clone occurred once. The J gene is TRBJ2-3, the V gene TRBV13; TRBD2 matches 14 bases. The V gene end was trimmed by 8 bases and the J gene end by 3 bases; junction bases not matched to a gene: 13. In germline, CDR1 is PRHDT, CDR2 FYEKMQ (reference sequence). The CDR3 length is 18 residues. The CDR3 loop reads CASGGLAGGPRKTDTQYF. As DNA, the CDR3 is TGTGCCAGCGGCGGACTAGCGGGGGGCCCGCGGAAAACAGATACGCAGTATTTT. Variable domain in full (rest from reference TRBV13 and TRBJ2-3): AAGVIQSPRHLIKEKRETATLKCYPIPRHDTVYWYQQGPGQDPQFLISFYEKMQSDKGSIPDRFSAQQFSDYHSELNMSSLELGDSALYFCASGGLAGGPRKTDTQYFGPGTRLTVL.

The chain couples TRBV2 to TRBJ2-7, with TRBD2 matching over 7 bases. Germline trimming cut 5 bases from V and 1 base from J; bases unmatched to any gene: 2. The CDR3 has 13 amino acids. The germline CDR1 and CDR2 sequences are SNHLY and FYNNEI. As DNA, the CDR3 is TGTGCCAGCAGTTTCGGGGGGTCCTACGAGCAGTACTTC. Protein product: CASSFGGSYEQYF.

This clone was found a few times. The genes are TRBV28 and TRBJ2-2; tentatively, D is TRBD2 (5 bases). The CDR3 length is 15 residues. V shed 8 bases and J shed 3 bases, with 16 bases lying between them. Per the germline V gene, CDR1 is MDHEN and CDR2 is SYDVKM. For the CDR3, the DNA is TGTGCCAGCGAGGGCGGCCGAAGGGACACCGGGGAGCTGTTTTTT. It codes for CASEGGRRDTGELFF.

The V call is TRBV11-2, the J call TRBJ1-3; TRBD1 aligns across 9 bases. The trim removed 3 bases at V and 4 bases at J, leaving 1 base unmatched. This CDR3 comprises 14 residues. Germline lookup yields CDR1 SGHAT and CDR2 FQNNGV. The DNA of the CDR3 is TGTGCCAGCAGCTTGGACAGGGGAGGAAACACCATATATTTT. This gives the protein CASSLDRGGNTIYF.

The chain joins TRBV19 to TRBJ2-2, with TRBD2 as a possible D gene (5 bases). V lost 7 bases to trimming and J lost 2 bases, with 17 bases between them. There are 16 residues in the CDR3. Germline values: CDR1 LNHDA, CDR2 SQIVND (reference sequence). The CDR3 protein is CASTLYGADNTGELFF. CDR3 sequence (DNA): TGTGCCAGTACCCTATATGGAGCGGATAACACCGGGGAGCTGTTTTTT.

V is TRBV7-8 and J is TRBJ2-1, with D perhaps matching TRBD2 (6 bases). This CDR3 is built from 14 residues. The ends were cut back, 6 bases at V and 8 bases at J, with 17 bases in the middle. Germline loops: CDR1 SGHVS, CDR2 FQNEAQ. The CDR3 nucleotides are TGTGCCAGCAGACCAGGAGGGGCCAGGGATGAGCAGTTCTTC. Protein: CASRPGGARDEQFF.

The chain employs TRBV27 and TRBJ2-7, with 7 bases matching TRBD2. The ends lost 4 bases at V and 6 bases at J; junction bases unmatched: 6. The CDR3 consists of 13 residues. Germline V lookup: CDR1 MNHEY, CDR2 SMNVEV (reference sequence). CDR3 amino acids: CASSWDRGGEQYF. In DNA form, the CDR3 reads TGTGCCAGCAGTTGGGACCGCGGGGGCGAGCAGTACTTC.

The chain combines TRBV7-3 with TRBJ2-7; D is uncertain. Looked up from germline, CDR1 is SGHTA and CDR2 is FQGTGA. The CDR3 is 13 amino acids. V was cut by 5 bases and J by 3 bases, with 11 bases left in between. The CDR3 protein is CASSPSNSYEQYF. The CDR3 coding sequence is TGTGCCAGCAGCCCGTCCAACAGCTACGAGCAGTACTTC.